Listed here is a single T cell receptor beta chain. Repertoires were generated with immunoSEQ multiplex PCR, while TCRdb's copy carries only in-frame clones and drops some. Of some 45,000 clones listed, approximately 91% are singletons. This sample was taken from a study of ipilimumab plus nivolumab after autologous stem cell transplantation. V shed 7 bases and J shed 6 bases, with 11 bases lying between them. CDR3 length: 12 amino acids. CDR1 is SNHLY and CDR2 is FYNNEI in the germline V gene. The receptor's source is a male donor with multiple myeloma. This material consisted of PBMCs, taken in a trial of ipilimumab plus nivolumab as post-transplant consolidation. The chain is built from TRBV2 and TRBJ2-3; D may match TRBD1 or TRBD2 (5 bases each). The CDR3 protein is CASKPEGDTQYF. CDR3 DNA: TGTGCCAGCAAACCAGAGGGGGATACGCAGTATTTT.